The 28 T cell receptor beta chains below come from one sample, sequenced in a study of cytomegalovirus exposure and HLA in healthy donors. It was with 60 Vbeta and 13 Jbeta primers that the PCR ran. The table came from immunoSEQ multiplex PCR; TCRdb's copy has only in-frame clones and leaves some out. There are 120,000 or so clones in the sample; 7% to 9.5% occur only once, and 5% to 6.5% lies in the top ten. Source material: PBMCs. The receptors were gathered from a woman aged 40 to 55 in good health and CMV-seropositive.

In its sample, this clone was seen a few times. This chain links TRBV18 with TRBJ2-1; D is unclear. V was pared by 0 bases and J by 1 base, with 13 bases between. This CDR3 region has 17 residues. In germline, CDR1 is KGHSH, CDR2 LQKENI. This CDR3 is CASSPPLLPLSYNEQFF. CDR3 nucleotide sequence: TGTGCCAGCTCACCACCGTTACTACCCTTATCCTACAATGAGCAGTTCTTC.

The V and J genes are TRBV9 and TRBJ1-4; TRBD1 matches at 11 bases. After removal of 4 bases from V and 8 bases from J, the junction contained 4 bases not matched to a gene. CDR3 length: 14 residues. Germline V CDR1 and CDR2: SGDLS, YYNGEE. The DNA of the CDR3 is TGTGCCAGCAGCACAGGGACAGGGGGGGAAAAACTGTTTTTT. Its translation: CASSTGTGGEKLFF.

By share, this clone counts as medium-sized. V gene TRBV7-9 combines with J gene TRBJ1-6; 11 bases are a match to TRBD1. Germline values: CDR1 SEHNR, CDR2 FQNEAQ (reference sequence). The CDR3 sequence is 15 residues long. The V and J ends lost 5 bases and 5 bases, in that order; junction bases with no gene match: 2. This CDR3 reads CASSRDRGNNSPLHF. CDR3 nucleotide sequence: TGTGCCAGCAGCAGGGACAGGGGGAATAATTCACCCCTCCACTTT.

This clone was seen more than once but under ten times. The V call is TRBV28, the J call TRBJ2-7, with a weak D call TRBD2 (7 bases). This CDR3 has 15 amino acids. V was shortened by 7 bases and J by 5 bases, with 21 bases between the two germline ends. Looked up from germline, CDR1 is MDHEN and CDR2 is SYDVKM. CDR3 residues: CASKPGGLVYNEQYF. The CDR3 DNA reads as TGTGCCAGCAAACCCGGGGGGCTCGTGTACAACGAGCAGTACTTC.

This chain links TRBV12-5 with TRBJ1-6; 7 bases are a match to TRBD1. This CDR3 has 17 residues. Germline CDR1 LGHNT, CDR2 FRNRAP. V shed 4 bases, J shed 6 bases, and the junction held 12 bases outside the gene matches. The CDR3 bases are TGTGCTAGTGGTTCCCTAACCCGACAGGGAGGTAATTCACCCCTCCACTTT. Protein sequence: CASGSLTRQGGNSPLHF.

This clone was counted a single time. The chain recombines TRBV28 with TRBJ2-5, with D possibly being TRBD1 (5 bases). The J call could be wrong; TRBJ2-7 is a better fit for the DNA end. Germline loops: CDR1 MDHEN, CDR2 SYDVKM. This CDR3 comprises 15 residues. In DNA, the CDR3 is TGTGCCAGCAGTCCAGACAGAAATCGGCCGGCCGAGCAGTACTTC. It yields the protein CASSPDRNRPAEQYF.

In its sample, this clone was seen a few times. The identical CDR3 is also encoded by other nucleotide sequences in the sample. The chain employs TRBV5-4 and TRBJ2-7, with D unresolved. The V end lost 8 bases, the J end lost 1 base, and 13 bases lay between the germline ends. The CDR3 length is 13 residues. Germline CDR1 SGHNT, CDR2 YYREEE (reference sequence). The CDR3 DNA sequence: TGTGCCAGGGGTCAGGAAAAGTCCTACGAGCAGTACTTC. It specifies CARGQEKSYEQYF. Combining the CDR3 with reference TRBV5-4 and TRBJ2-7 gives the whole variable domain ETGVTQSPTHLIKTRGQQVTLRCSSQSGHNTVSWYQQALGQGPQFIFQYYREEENGRGNFPPRFSGLQFPNYSSELNVNALELDDSALYLCARGQEKSYEQYFGPGTRLTVT.

This clone was seen a few times. The chain recombines TRBV5-6 with TRBJ1-2; D gene unclear. The CDR3 runs 15 residues. CDR1 and CDR2 from the germline V gene are SGHDT and YYEEEE. V was cut by 2 bases and J by 7 bases, with 18 bases left in between. CDR3 sequence (DNA): TGTGCCAGCAGCTTTAGTCCTTCCCTACCAGGTGGCTACACCTTC. This codes for CASSFSPSLPGGYTF.

This clone appeared a few times. The V and J genes are TRBV28 and TRBJ1-2; TRBD1 might be the D (5 bases). Trimming shortened V by 3 bases and J by 8 bases, and 13 bases separated the two germline ends. CDR1 MDHEN and CDR2 SYDVKM come from the germline V gene. CDR3 length equals 13 residues. This CDR3 is CASSLGRVRGYTF. Here the CDR3 DNA reads TGTGCCAGCAGTTTGGGCAGGGTACGGGGCTACACCTTC.

This chain joins TRBV6-1 and TRBJ2-1, with 11 positions matching TRBD2. V trimming: 6 bases; J trimming: 5 bases; junction bases outside the gene matches: 6. This CDR3 spans 15 amino acids. The germline V gene has CDR1 MNHNS and CDR2 SASEGT. The CDR3 region is CASRGLAGMNNEQFF. CDR3 DNA sequence: TGTGCCAGCAGAGGACTAGCGGGTATGAACAATGAGCAGTTCTTC.

This clone was counted between two and nine times. The germline gene is not matched at one end of the junction; a read error may be the cause. The V gene is TRBV7-6, the J gene TRBJ1-5; 9 bases match TRBD1. CDR1 and CDR2 from the germline V gene are SGHVS and FNYEAQ. CDR3 length: 15 amino acids. The CDR3 sequence is CATSEGQGGNQPQHF. DNA of the CDR3: TGTGCCACCAGCGAGGGACAGGGAGGCAATCAGCCCCAGCATTTT.

This clone was picked up a small number of times. The V call is TRBV9, the J call TRBJ2-5; 7 nucleotides agree with TRBD1. The CDR3 has 14 amino acids. Losses at the gene ends were 1 base for V and 5 bases for J; bases not matched to a gene: 5. Germline V gene data show CDR1 as SGDLS and CDR2 as YYNGEE. For the CDR3, the DNA is TGTGCCAGCAGCGTAACAGGGGCGAGGGAGACCCAGTACTTC. It specifies CASSVTGARETQYF. The full variable domain, its missing parts supplied by reference TRBV9 and TRBJ2-5, is DSGVTQTPKHLITATGQRVTLRCSPRSGDLSVYWYQQSLDQGLQFLIQYYNGEERAKGNILERFSAQQFPDLHSELNLSSLELGDSALYFCASSVTGARETQYFGPGTRLLVL.

The chain has TRBV7-2 and TRBJ1-1; possible D gene TRBD1, 6 bases. This CDR3 has 14 amino acids. V lost 11 bases to trimming and J lost 1 base, with 17 bases between them. The germline V gene encodes CDR1 SGHTA and CDR2 FQGNSA. DNA for the CDR3: TGTGCCTCAGGGAGGGGGGCTTCGAACACTGAAGCTTTCTTT. This translates into CASGRGASNTEAFF. Drawing the rest from reference TRBV7-2 and TRBJ1-1, the complete variable domain is GAGVSQSPSNKVTEKGKDVELRCDPISGHTALYWYRQSLGQGLEFLIYFQGNSAPDKSGLPSDRFSAERTGGSVSTLTIQRTQQEDSAVYLCASGRGASNTEAFFGQGTRLTVV.

Note on this clone: The germline gene is not matched at one end of the junction; a read error may be the cause. This sequence joins TRBV27 and TRBJ2-5, with 7 bases fitting TRBD1. The germline V gene encodes CDR1 MNHEY and CDR2 SMNVEV (reference sequence). The CDR3 loop spans 14 amino acids. This CDR3 is CASSLGQDQETQYF. The CDR3 nucleotides read TGTGCCAGCAGTCTTGGACAGGACCAAGAAACCCAGTACTTC.

The chain recombines TRBV5-1 with TRBJ2-7; 7 nucleotides line up with TRBD1. The CDR3 is 16 residues long. The J segment lost 3 bases and the V segment lost 1 base, leaving 10 bases of the junction unmatched. CDR1 is SGHRS and CDR2 is YFSETQ in the germline V gene. CDR3 coding DNA: TGCGCCAGCAGCTTGTTTCCGGTTACAGGGGACTACGAGCAGTACTTC. This encodes CASSLFPVTGDYEQYF.

The CDR3 region has the DNA TGTGCCAGCAGCGAGAGGGGGAGAGAGACCCAGTACTTC. This sequence encodes CASSERGRETQYF. The chain uses TRBV5-4 and TRBJ2-5, with D possibly matching TRBD1 (6 bases). The CDR3 loop spans 13 amino acids. In germline, CDR1 is SGHNT, CDR2 YYREEE (reference sequence). V was trimmed by 4 bases and J by 4 bases, leaving 11 bases between them. The variable domain in full, completed from reference TRBV5-4 and TRBJ2-5, reads ETGVTQSPTHLIKTRGQQVTLRCSSQSGHNTVSWYQQALGQGPQFIFQYYREEENGRGNFPPRFSGLQFPNYSSELNVNALELDDSALYLCASSERGRETQYFGPGTRLLVL.

Only a few counts were recorded for this clone. This sequence joins TRBV5-8 and TRBJ1-2; perhaps TRBD1 as D (6 bases). Germline V lookup: CDR1 SGHTS, CDR2 YDEGEE. V lost 4 bases to trimming and J lost 5 bases, with 18 bases between them. CDR3 length equals 15 residues. Written as DNA, the CDR3 is TGTGCCAGCAGCGGTACAGGGTGGCCGAGGTATGGCTACACCTTC. Translated, it gives CASSGTGWPRYGYTF.

This clone showed up just a few times. The rearrangement uses TRBV2 and TRBJ1-1, with 8 bases aligning to TRBD1. The CDR3 spans 14 residues. After removal of 6 bases from V and 4 bases from J, the junction contained 7 bases not matched to a gene. The germline V gene has CDR1 SNHLY and CDR2 FYNNEI. The CDR3 spells CASSADRGSTEAFF. The CDR3 bases are TGTGCCAGCAGCGCAGACAGGGGCTCCACTGAAGCTTTCTTT.

This clone has only a few counts. V is TRBV7-9 and J is TRBJ1-5; D is unclear. V lost 5 bases and J lost 5, with 7 bases in between. Germline V lookup: CDR1 SEHNR, CDR2 FQNEAQ (reference sequence). The CDR3 has 12 amino acids. The CDR3: CASSREDQPQHF. For the CDR3, the DNA is TGTGCCAGCAGCCGAGAGGATCAGCCCCAGCATTTT.

The chain recombines TRBV29-1 with TRBJ2-1, with TRBD1 as a possible D gene (6 bases). V lost 1 base to trimming and J lost 6 bases, with 10 bases between them. The CDR3 loop spans 13 amino acids. Germline CDR1 reads SQVTM; CDR2 reads ANQGSEA. For the CDR3, the DNA is TGCAGCGTTGAAGGAGGACAGCGCAATGAGCAGTTCTTC. This gives the protein CSVEGGQRNEQFF.

This clone was counted a few times. The rearrangement joins TRBV19 to TRBJ1-5; TRBD1 might be the D (5 bases). Germline values: CDR1 LNHDA, CDR2 SQIVND (reference sequence). This CDR3 spans 16 amino acids. Trimming stripped 5 bases from V and 0 bases from J, with 14 bases between. In DNA form, the CDR3 reads TGTGCCAGTAGTTTCGGGGGTGGGATTAGCAATCAGCCCCAGCATTTT. Amino acids: CASSFGGGISNQPQHF.

This chain uses TRBV5-1 with TRBJ2-7; D is possibly TRBD1 (5 bases). V was trimmed by 0 bases and J by 3 bases, leaving 13 bases between them. The CDR3 sequence is 15 residues long. Germline-derived CDR1 and CDR2 are SGHRS and YFSETQ. CDR3 in DNA: TGCGCCAGCAGCTTGGATATCCCAGGGAACTACGAGCAGTACTTC. It translates to CASSLDIPGNYEQYF.

This clone is a singleton in its sample. The V call is TRBV6-6, the J call TRBJ1-3, with TRBD1 identical over 7 bases. This CDR3 comprises 16 residues. Per the germline V gene, CDR1 is MNHNY and CDR2 is SVGAGI (reference sequence). V lost 4 bases, J lost 2 bases, and 8 bases stayed unmatched. The CDR3: CASSSLRQGPGNTIYF. The CDR3 DNA follows: TGTGCCAGCAGTTCCCTTCGACAGGGCCCTGGAAACACCATATATTTT.

The rearrangement joins TRBV11-2 to TRBJ2-1, with TRBD2 identical over 14 bases. The ends lost 5 bases at V and 7 bases at J; junction bases unmatched: 4. This CDR3 comprises 15 residues. Germline V lookup: CDR1 SGHAT, CDR2 FQNNGV. CDR3 DNA: TGTGCCAGCAGCCCGGGACTAGCGGGGGAGAATGAGCAGTTCTTC. Its translation is CASSPGLAGENEQFF.

This clone was seen only a few times. This chain joins TRBV20-1 and TRBJ1-4; D uncertain. The germline V and J ends were trimmed by 5 bases and 8 bases, with 9 bases remaining between them. Germline-derived CDR1 and CDR2 are DFQATT and SNEGSKA (reference sequence). The length of the CDR3 is 11 residues. The CDR3 protein is CSALLLEKLFF. In nucleotides, the CDR3 is TGCAGTGCTCTCCTCCTGGAAAAACTGTTTTTT.

The chain links TRBV5-1 to TRBJ2-7; no clear D. This CDR3 spans 11 amino acids. V lost 5 bases to trimming and J lost 0 bases, with 3 bases between them. CDR1 and CDR2 from the germline V gene are SGHRS and YFSETQ. This chain's CDR3 is CASRHSYEQYF. CDR3 in DNA: TGCGCCAGCAGACACTCCTACGAGCAGTACTTC.

This clone was detected only a few times. This specimen includes other DNA sequences encoding the same CDR3. The chain is built from TRBV2 and TRBJ1-2, with unresolved D. The CDR3 has 12 amino acids. The V end was cut by 7 bases, the J end by 2 bases, with 8 bases between. Germline CDR1 is SNHLY and CDR2 is FYNNEI. The CDR3 nucleotides read TGTGCCAGCAAGTCAGGAAACTATGGCTACACCTTC. Its translation: CASKSGNYGYTF.

The chain is built from TRBV5-8 and TRBJ2-1, with D possibly matching TRBD1 (6 bases). CDR3 size: 15 residues. Germline CDR1 is SGHTS and CDR2 is YDEGEE. V shed 0 bases and J shed 0 bases, with 7 bases lying between them. The CDR3: CASSLAQGSYNEQFF. For the CDR3, the DNA is TGTGCCAGCAGCTTGGCACAGGGCTCCTACAATGAGCAGTTCTTC.